This TCR beta chain is from a study of shared clonotypes between healthy human individuals. Here immunoSEQ multiplex PCR was the method, and the copy in TCRdb shows in-frame clones only, minus some. The data contain approximately 1,500,000 clones, roughly 96% of them singletons. On this clone: Other nucleotide sequences from this sample produce the same CDR3.

Sequences were obtained from naive CD4+ T cells sorted from blood. Indicated subset: CD45RA+ positively selected. The receptor's source is a man aged 30 to 39 in good health.

The CDR3 loop reads CASSEGGRSYEQYF. CDR3 nucleotide sequence: TGTGCCAGCAGTGAGGGGGGGCGGTCCTACGAGCAGTACTTC. The chain combines TRBV2 with TRBJ2-7, with D possibly being TRBD2 (7 bases). The V and J ends lost 3 bases and 1 base respectively, with 10 bases between them. Germline V gene lookup returns CDR1 SNHLY and CDR2 FYNNEI. The CDR3 has 14 amino acids.